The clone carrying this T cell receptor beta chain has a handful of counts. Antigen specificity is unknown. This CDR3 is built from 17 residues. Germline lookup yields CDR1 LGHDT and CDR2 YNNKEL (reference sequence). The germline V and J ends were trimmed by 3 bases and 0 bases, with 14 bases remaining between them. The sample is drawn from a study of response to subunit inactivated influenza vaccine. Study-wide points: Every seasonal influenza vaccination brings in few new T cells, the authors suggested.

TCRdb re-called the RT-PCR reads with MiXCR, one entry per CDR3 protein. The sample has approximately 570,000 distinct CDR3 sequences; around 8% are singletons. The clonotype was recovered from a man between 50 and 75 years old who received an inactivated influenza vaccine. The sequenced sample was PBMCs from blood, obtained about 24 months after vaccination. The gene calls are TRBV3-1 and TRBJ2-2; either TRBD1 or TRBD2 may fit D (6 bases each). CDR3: CASSHHLGGPNTGELFF. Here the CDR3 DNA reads TGTGCCAGCAGCCATCATCTCGGGGGCCCGAACACCGGGGAGCTGTTTTTT.